These 22 T cell receptor beta chains came from one sample sequenced in a study of blood T cell repertoires in COVID-19. This table comes from immunoSEQ multiplex PCR, and its TCRdb copy is limited to in-frame clones, with some not included. The sample lists about 180,000 clones; 75% to 90% were seen once. Sequences were obtained from peripheral blood. These receptor sequences come from a human donor with active or convalescent COVID-19. The donor label of this sample is uncertain.

The chain recombines TRBV4-3 with TRBJ2-3; 12 bases are a match to TRBD2. The V segment lost 4 bases and the J segment 2 bases; nucleotides outside the gene matches: 7. The CDR3 runs to 17 residues. Germline V gives CDR1 LGHNA, CDR2 YSLEER. CDR3 sequence reads: CASSPRTSGGITDTQYF. The CDR3 bases are TGCGCCAGCAGCCCCCGCACTAGCGGGGGGATCACAGATACGCAGTATTTT.

The chain links TRBV9 to TRBJ2-1; 7 bases are a match to TRBD2. J gave up 0 bases and V 3 bases, and 6 bases lay outside the gene matches. Germline V gene sequence: CDR1 SGDLS, CDR2 YYNGEE. CDR3 size: 16 residues. The CDR3 loop is CASSGGGASSYNEQFF. CDR3 DNA: TGTGCCAGCAGCGGGGGGGGAGCCAGCTCCTACAATGAGCAGTTCTTC.

The V and J genes are TRBV5-5 and TRBJ1-1; TRBD1 agrees at 7 bases. The CDR3 spans 14 residues. Looked up from germline, CDR1 is SGHKS and CDR2 is YYEKEE (reference sequence). Trimming cost V 5 bases and J 1 base; bases outside gene matches: 5. This CDR3 is CASRPGQPNTEAFF. The DNA of the CDR3 is TGTGCCAGCAGACCGGGACAGCCGAACACTGAAGCTTTCTTT.

The rearrangement joins TRBV2 to TRBJ1-5; D gene uncertain. The germline gives CDR1 SNHLY, CDR2 FYNNEI. With 9 bases removed from V and 6 bases from J, the gap between germline ends came to 12 bases. This CDR3 spans 12 amino acids. CDR3 bases: TGTGCCAGTCGTTCCGGTTTTCAGCCCCAGCATTTT. It is translated as CASRSGFQPQHF.

The CDR3 nucleotides read TGTGCCAGCAGTGACGGGGCCTATGGCTACACCTTC. Its translation: CASSDGAYGYTF. V is TRBV6-4 and J is TRBJ1-2; perhaps TRBD1 as D (5 bases). CDR1 is MRHNA, CDR2 SNTAGT, per germline. With 2 bases removed from V and 4 bases from J, the gap between germline ends came to 5 bases. CDR3 length: 12 amino acids.

This chain links TRBV5-6 with TRBJ1-1; D is perhaps TRBD1 (5 bases). V lost 4 bases and J lost 1, with 11 bases in between. Per germline, CDR1 SGHDT and CDR2 YYEEEE. This CDR3 has 14 residues. CDR3 protein: CASSRGRANTEAFF. The CDR3 DNA is TGTGCCAGCAGCAGGGGTAGGGCGAACACTGAAGCTTTCTTT.

The chain recombines TRBV6-6 with TRBJ1-3; D is possibly TRBD1 (6 bases). The germline V gene encodes CDR1 MNHNY and CDR2 SVGAGI (reference sequence). This CDR3 is built from 14 residues. The V end was cut by 5 bases, the J end by 2 bases, with 10 bases between. CDR3: CASSPSGAGNTIYF. The CDR3 DNA sequence: TGTGCCAGCAGTCCTTCAGGGGCTGGAAACACCATATATTTT.

This sequence joins TRBV19 and TRBJ1-6; possible D gene TRBD1, 6 bases. V lost 5 bases and J lost 4, with 15 bases in between. The CDR3 runs 16 residues. The germline V gene has CDR1 LNHDA and CDR2 SQIVND (reference sequence). The CDR3 sequence is CASSLRGGLYNSPLHF. As DNA, the CDR3 is TGTGCCAGTAGTCTTCGCGGGGGCCTTTATAATTCACCCCTCCACTTT.

The chain has TRBV6-5 and TRBJ1-5; D call uncertain. Germline CDR1 is MNHEY and CDR2 is SVGAGI. The CDR3 totals 13 residues. Deletions cut 2 bases from V and 7 bases from J, with 9 bases between. CDR3 nucleotide sequence: TGTGCCAGCAGTTACGGGTCGGAGCAGCCCCAGCATTTT. It codes for CASSYGSEQPQHF.

The chain joins TRBV7-3 to TRBJ1-2, with 7 bases that match TRBD1. The junction had 16 bases not matched to a gene; V was cut back by 1 base and J by 8 bases. CDR3 length equals 17 residues. The germline gives CDR1 SGHTA, CDR2 FQGTGA. The DNA for the CDR3 is TGTGCCAGCAGCTTAAGCGGAGGGGGCCCACCTATGGGCGGCTACACCTTC. Translating gives CASSLSGGGPPMGGYTF.

This clone was seen just once. The chain recombines TRBV5-1 with TRBJ2-1; 14 positions match TRBD2. The CDR3 consists of 16 residues. V shed 5 bases and J 9 bases; nucleotides not matched to a gene: 10. Per germline, CDR1 SGHRS and CDR2 YFSETQ. The CDR3 loop is CASSPRLAGGPREQFF. Written as DNA, the CDR3 is TGCGCCAGCAGTCCGAGACTAGCGGGAGGGCCACGTGAGCAGTTCTTC.

CDR3 in amino acids: CSVEQGGTSTRYTF. As DNA, the CDR3 is TGCAGCGTTGAACAGGGGGGAACTTCGACCCGCTACACCTTC. The chain combines TRBV29-1 with TRBJ1-2, with 7 bases lining up with TRBD1. Germline CDR1 is SQVTM and CDR2 is ANQGSEA. The CDR3 consists of 14 residues. The V gene end was trimmed by 2 bases and the J gene end by 9 bases; junction bases not matched to a gene: 12.

V is TRBV12-3 or TRBV12-4 and J is TRBJ1-3; 7 bases align to TRBD1. The J segment lost 0 bases and the V segment lost 11 bases, leaving 4 bases of the junction unmatched. CDR3 size: 13 residues. This CDR3 reads CAEGQTSGNTIYF. The CDR3 DNA reads TGTGCCGAGGGACAGACCTCTGGAAACACCATATATTTT.

The chain carries TRBV5-1 and TRBJ1-2; maybe TRBD1 (6 bases). CDR3 size: 15 residues. Per the germline V gene, CDR1 is SGHRS and CDR2 is YFSETQ. V shed 4 bases and J shed 8 bases, with 21 bases lying between them. The CDR3 DNA sequence: TGCGCCAGCAGCACCCCCGGACGGGGGGCAGGAGGCTACACCTTC. Protein product: CASSTPGRGAGGYTF.

J is TRBJ2-2 and V is TRBV11-3, with TRBD2 as a possible D gene (7 bases). V was shortened by 0 bases and J by 12 bases, with 11 bases between the two germline ends. Per germline, CDR1 SGHNT and CDR2 YENEEA. There are 13 residues in the CDR3. The CDR3 sequence is CASSLDRGAQLFF. The DNA for the CDR3 is TGTGCCAGCAGCTTAGACCGGGGGGCCCAGCTGTTTTTT.

This clone was recorded only once. This rearrangement joins TRBV7-6 to TRBJ1-3; a weak D match, TRBD1 (5 bases). With 3 bases removed from V and 2 bases from J, the gap between germline ends came to 11 bases. The CDR3 spans 15 residues. Germline-derived CDR1 and CDR2 are SGHVS and FNYEAQ. The CDR3, as DNA: TGTGCCAGCAGCTTTAGCAGGGCGGCTGGAAACACCATATATTTT. Translating gives CASSFSRAAGNTIYF.

This clone came up once. The rearrangement links TRBV18 to TRBJ2-2, with a tentative D call TRBD1 (6 bases). This CDR3 contains 15 residues. The V gene lost 6 bases and the J gene lost 4 bases, with 15 bases spanning the gap. The germline V gene has CDR1 KGHSH and CDR2 LQKENI. In nucleotides, the CDR3 is TGTGCCAGCTCCAGGGGTCAGGTCGGCACCGGGGAGCTGTTTTTT. It encodes CASSRGQVGTGELFF.

This clone was counted ten times or more. This same CDR3 is encoded by further DNA sequences in the sample. This chain connects TRBV11-2 to TRBJ2-1; a possible D gene is TRBD1 (6 bases). V lost 2 bases and J lost 6, with 8 bases in between. CDR1 SGHAT and CDR2 FQNNGV come from the germline V gene. The CDR3 extends over 13 amino acids. The CDR3 reads CASSLNRVNEQFF. Written as DNA, the CDR3 is TGTGCCAGCAGCTTAAACAGGGTCAATGAGCAGTTCTTC.

The V and J genes are TRBV19 and TRBJ2-1, with 9 bases identical to TRBD1. V dropped 5 bases and J dropped 3; count of bases not matched to a gene: 2. From germline, CDR1 is LNHDA and CDR2 SQIVND (reference sequence). This CDR3 has 14 residues. The CDR3, as DNA: TGTGCCAGTAGTCGACAGGGGGACTACAATGAGCAGTTCTTC. Protein: CASSRQGDYNEQFF. Full variable domain (remainder filled in from reference TRBV19 and TRBJ2-1): DGGITQSPKYLFRKEGQNVTLSCEQNLNHDAMYWYRQDPGQGLRLIYYSQIVNDFQKGDIAEGYSVSREKKESFPLTVTSAQKNPTAFYLCASSRQGDYNEQFFGPGTRLTVL.

V and J are TRBV5-1 and TRBJ2-3; 14 nucleotides match TRBD2. The CDR3 totals 18 residues. Germline CDR1 is SGHRS and CDR2 is YFSETQ. V trimming: 4 bases; J trimming: 1 base; junction bases outside the gene matches: 8. Written as DNA, the CDR3 is TGCGCCAGCAGCGTGGGACTAGCGGGAGCGGGAGGCACAGATACGCAGTATTTT. Residues: CASSVGLAGAGGTDTQYF.

V usage is TRBV3-1 (or the pseudogene TRBV3-2) and J usage is TRBJ1-5; D is possibly TRBD1 (5 bases). Between the trimmed V and J ends, which lost 0 bases and 5 bases, there was a span of 14 bases. This CDR3 spans 16 amino acids. Germline V CDR1 and CDR2: LGHDT, YNNKEL (reference sequence). CDR3 in amino acids: CASSQDSSSRDQPQHF. The CDR3 nucleotides read TGTGCCAGCAGCCAAGATTCCTCCAGCAGGGATCAGCCCCAGCATTTT.

J is TRBJ2-1 and V is TRBV6-6; D ambiguous. Trimming removed 7 bases from V and 6 bases from J, with 13 bases in between. From germline, CDR1 is MNHNY and CDR2 SVGAGI (reference sequence). The CDR3 has 13 residues. Written as DNA, the CDR3 is TGTGCCAGCATTTCACCAGGCCGCAATGAGCAGTTCTTC. Translation: CASISPGRNEQFF.